One sample yielded the 26 T cell receptor beta chains listed below, sequenced in a study of T cell changes during pregnancy in multiple sclerosis (dated by TCRdb to about 2019). The library was made by the immunoSEQ multiplex PCR assay. The table was pulled from immuneACCESS by TCRdb, which kept in-frame rearrangements only. Such tables lose some clones; where checked, under half of the loss comes from unresolved V genes, and the rest has no known cause. This sample lists fewer than 60,000 clones; around 91% were detected once. Jointly, the top ten make up almost 6.5% of the sample. The source was peripheral blood, collected in the third trimester of pregnancy. The origin of the receptors is a female donor in good health, enrolled as a control in a pregnancy study.

The chain carries TRBV30 and TRBJ2-1; D is ambiguous. Per germline, CDR1 GTSNPN and CDR2 SVGIG (reference sequence). The V gene lost 4 bases and the J gene lost 6 bases, with 10 bases spanning the gap. The CDR3 covers 12 residues. The CDR3 loop reads CAWKPGGNEQFF. CDR3 bases: TGTGCCTGGAAGCCCGGCGGCAATGAGCAGTTCTTC.

CDR3 amino acids: CAIQQGNYGYTF. DNA for the CDR3: TGTGCTATACAACAGGGGAACTATGGCTACACCTTC. This chain links TRBV30 with TRBJ1-2, with 7 nucleotides matching TRBD1. Germline CDR1 and CDR2: GTSNPN and SVGIG (reference sequence). CDR3 length: 12 amino acids.

V is TRBV27 and J is TRBJ2-5; 7 bases fit TRBD1. The ends lost 1 base at V and 3 bases at J; junction bases unmatched: 5. This CDR3 comprises 15 residues. Per germline, CDR1 MNHEY and CDR2 SMNVEV (reference sequence). Here the CDR3 reads CASSLLAGGEETQYF. In DNA form, the CDR3 reads TGTGCCAGCAGTTTATTGGCAGGGGGAGAAGAGACCCAGTACTTC.

This chain links TRBV20-1 with TRBJ1-2; unclear D gene. Deletions cut 3 bases from V and 5 bases from J, with 7 bases between. The CDR3 has 11 amino acids. Germline-derived CDR1 and CDR2 are DFQATT and SNEGSKA (reference sequence). The DNA for the CDR3 is TGCAGTGCTAGTGGGCCTTATGGCTACACCTTC. It codes for CSASGPYGYTF.

The chain combines TRBV9 with TRBJ2-1; 8 positions match TRBD2. V gave up 6 bases and J gave up 8 bases; unmatched junction bases: 13. The CDR3 sequence is 15 residues long. Germline CDR1 and CDR2: SGDLS and YYNGEE. The CDR3 nucleotides read TGTGCCAGCACCCTCCTCACGGGGGGGCTCGATGAGCAGTTCTTC. Translating gives CASTLLTGGLDEQFF.

The CDR3: CASSLIQGEAFF. CDR3 DNA: TGTGCCAGCAGCTTGATTCAGGGTGAAGCTTTCTTT. J is TRBJ1-1 and V is TRBV5-5, with D maybe TRBD1 (5 bases). The CDR3 extends over 12 amino acids. Germline CDR1 SGHKS, CDR2 YYEKEE (reference sequence). V was pared by 1 base and J by 7 bases, with 8 bases between.

The chain couples TRBV2 to TRBJ1-3; 10 bases match TRBD1. In germline, CDR1 is SNHLY, CDR2 FYNNEI. The length of the CDR3 is 17 residues. V trimming: 8 bases; J trimming: 2 bases; junction bases outside the gene matches: 12. The CDR3 loop reads CASFTPRQGATGNTIYF. In nucleotides, the CDR3 is TGTGCCAGCTTTACGCCTAGACAGGGGGCGACTGGAAACACCATATATTTT.

The J gene is TRBJ1-1, the V gene TRBV4-3; 8 positions agree with TRBD1. V lost 0 bases to trimming and J lost 4 bases; unmatched junction nucleotides: 7. Germline V lookup: CDR1 LGHNA, CDR2 YSLEER. CDR3 length equals 16 residues. CDR3 sequence reads: CASSQDWGQESTEAFF. The CDR3 coding sequence is TGCGCCAGCAGCCAAGATTGGGGACAGGAGTCCACTGAAGCTTTCTTT.

Only one count was recorded for this clone. J is TRBJ1-5 and V is TRBV7-2, with 7 bases lining up with TRBD1. The junction had 6 bases not matched to a gene; V was cut back by 1 base and J by 6 bases. The CDR3 extends over 15 amino acids. Germline values: CDR1 SGHTA, CDR2 FQGNSA. This CDR3 is CASSLGQGKSQPQHF. The CDR3 coding sequence is TGTGCCAGCAGCTTAGGACAGGGTAAGAGTCAGCCCCAGCATTTT.

This rearrangement joins TRBV5-1 to TRBJ2-1; 7 positions agree with TRBD2. The CDR3 spans 15 residues. Germline V CDR1 and CDR2: SGHRS, YFSETQ. Losses at the gene ends were 2 bases for V and 6 bases for J; bases not matched to a gene: 8. The CDR3 coding sequence is TGCGCCAGCAGCTTTGGTGCCGGGGGGAGCAATGAGCAGTTCTTC. It codes for CASSFGAGGSNEQFF.

This clone appeared a few times. The chain uses TRBV7-9 and TRBJ1-1, with TRBD1 matching 7 bases. Germline values: CDR1 SEHNR, CDR2 FQNEAQ (reference sequence). Trimming at V came to 6 bases and at J to 2 bases, leaving 9 bases not matched to a gene. The CDR3 runs to 15 residues. This CDR3 is CASRPLTGSNTEAFF. DNA of the CDR3: TGTGCCAGCAGACCCTTGACAGGGAGTAACACTGAAGCTTTCTTT.

The chain couples TRBV30 to TRBJ1-2; tentative D call: TRBD1 (6 bases). The germline gives CDR1 GTSNPN, CDR2 SVGIG (reference sequence). V was clipped by 4 bases and J by 6 bases, with 15 bases between them. The CDR3 is 13 residues long. The CDR3 coding sequence is TGTGCCTGGAACCCGAGCAGGGGTAATGGCTACACCTTC. Its translation is CAWNPSRGNGYTF.

The chain is built from TRBV5-1 and TRBJ2-1, with D possibly TRBD2 on 6 matching bases. This CDR3 region has 15 residues. Trimming cost V 2 bases and J 5 bases, with 14 bases left between them. Germline V CDR1 and CDR2: SGHRS, YFSETQ. The CDR3 DNA follows: TGCGCCAGCAGCTTACGCGGGGCTCTTGACAATGAGCAGTTCTTC. This translates into CASSLRGALDNEQFF.

This chain links TRBV4-2 with TRBJ2-3; 12 nucleotides align to TRBD2. This CDR3 contains 17 residues. Per germline, CDR1 LGHNA and CDR2 YNFKEQ. V gave up 0 bases and J gave up 3 bases; unmatched junction bases: 4. CDR3 sequence: CASSQDLAGGRTDTQYF. The CDR3 region has the DNA TGTGCCAGCAGCCAAGATCTAGCGGGAGGGCGAACAGATACGCAGTATTTT.

CDR3 in DNA: TGCGCCAGCAGCCAAGGGACAGGGGCCTTCAATGAGCAGTTCTTC. Translated: CASSQGTGAFNEQFF. V usage is TRBV4-3 and J usage is TRBJ2-1, with 9 bases fitting TRBD1. CDR1 and CDR2 from the germline V gene are LGHNA and YSLEER. This CDR3 has 15 residues. The junction had 4 bases not matched to a gene; V was cut back by 1 base and J by 6 bases.

V and J are TRBV30 and TRBJ1-3, with D possibly matching TRBD1 (5 bases). V was trimmed by 7 bases and J by 0 bases, leaving 13 bases between them. The CDR3 totals 14 residues. Germline CDR1 is GTSNPN and CDR2 is SVGIG (reference sequence). The CDR3 sequence: CASEDRRSGNTIYF. In nucleotides, the CDR3 is TGTGCCTCCGAAGACAGACGCTCTGGAAACACCATATATTTT.

The rearrangement uses TRBV10-3 and TRBJ1-5; 7 nucleotides line up with TRBD1. Germline-derived CDR1 and CDR2 are ENHRY and SYGVKD. The trim removed 10 bases at V and 5 bases at J, leaving 8 bases unmatched. CDR3 length: 13 residues. This chain's CDR3 is CATGEGADQPQHF. CDR3 sequence (DNA): TGTGCCACCGGCGAGGGGGCCGATCAGCCCCAGCATTTT.

The chain has TRBV7-2 and TRBJ1-1; maybe TRBD1 (6 bases). With 4 bases removed from V and 8 bases from J, the gap between germline ends came to 14 bases. CDR3 length equals 13 residues. Germline CDR1 is SGHTA and CDR2 is FQGNSA. CDR3 sequence: CASSSGTTGEAFF. Here the CDR3 DNA reads TGTGCCAGCAGCTCCGGGACTACAGGGGAAGCTTTCTTT.

J is TRBJ1-2 and V is TRBV19; 7 bases map to TRBD1. Germline lookup yields CDR1 LNHDA and CDR2 SQIVND (reference sequence). The ends lost 7 bases at V and 2 bases at J; junction bases unmatched: 16. The CDR3 length is 17 residues. The CDR3 region is CASKTLGTVGSNYGYTF. In DNA, the CDR3 is TGTGCCAGTAAGACGCTCGGGACAGTGGGATCCAACTATGGCTACACCTTC.

V is TRBV30 and J is TRBJ2-7, with 11 positions matching TRBD2. Germline loops: CDR1 GTSNPN, CDR2 SVGIG (reference sequence). The CDR3 consists of 13 residues. J lost 5 bases, V lost 7 bases, and 7 bases had no gene match. Here the CDR3 DNA reads TGTGCCTACGTAGCGGGAGGGGTAAACGAGCAGTACTTC. It is translated as CAYVAGGVNEQYF.

V is TRBV19 and J is TRBJ1-1; D is unclear. Germline V gene sequence: CDR1 LNHDA, CDR2 SQIVND (reference sequence). Trimming shortened V by 3 bases and J by 3 bases, and 8 bases separated the two germline ends. The CDR3 is 13 amino acids. This CDR3 is CASSIGQYTEAFF. DNA for the CDR3: TGTGCCAGTAGTATTGGCCAGTACACTGAAGCTTTCTTT.

The chain couples TRBV15 to TRBJ1-2; TRBD1 agrees at 8 bases. The trim removed 0 bases at V and 0 bases at J, leaving 6 bases unmatched. The CDR3 covers 17 residues. CDR1 and CDR2 (germline): LNHNV, YYDKDF (reference sequence). The CDR3 protein is CATSRDRQGATNYGYTF. CDR3 nucleotide sequence: TGTGCCACCAGCAGAGATAGGCAGGGGGCCACTAACTATGGCTACACCTTC. Together with reference TRBV15 and TRBJ1-2, the CDR3 gives the full variable domain: DAMVIQNPRYQVTQFGKPVTLSCSQTLNHNVMYWYQQKSSQAPKLLFHYYDKDFNNEADTPDNFQSRRPNTSFCFLDIRSPGLGDTAMYLCATSRDRQGATNYGYTFGSGTRLTVV.

Written as DNA, the CDR3 is TGCGCCAGCAGCCTTTCCGGGACAGTGAATGAAAAACTGTTTTTT. It is translated as CASSLSGTVNEKLFF. V usage is TRBV4-1 and J usage is TRBJ1-4; 7 bases align to TRBD1. Per the germline V gene, CDR1 is MGHRA and CDR2 is YSYEKL. V trimming: 4 bases; J trimming: 5 bases; junction bases outside the gene matches: 7. The CDR3 extends over 15 amino acids.

V is TRBV7-9 and J is TRBJ2-4; TRBD2 agrees at 8 bases. Germline CDR1 and CDR2: SEHNR and FQNEAQ (reference sequence). The ends lost 5 bases at V and 3 bases at J; junction bases unmatched: 15. The CDR3 is 18 residues long. This chain's CDR3 is CASSPAREAFGIKNIQYF. The CDR3 DNA sequence: TGTGCCAGCAGCCCGGCGCGGGAGGCCTTCGGTATCAAAAACATTCAGTACTTC.

V usage is TRBV30 and J usage is TRBJ1-4; tentatively, D is TRBD1 (5 bases). Germline values: CDR1 GTSNPN, CDR2 SVGIG (reference sequence). The germline V and J ends were trimmed by 4 bases and 5 bases, with 17 bases remaining between them. This CDR3 comprises 15 residues. CDR3 DNA: TGTGCCTGGACTCGTACCGGGACTAAGAATGAAAAACTGTTTTTT. The encoded protein is CAWTRTGTKNEKLFF.

The gene calls are TRBV9 and TRBJ2-7; no reliable D call. CDR1 SGDLS and CDR2 YYNGEE come from the germline V gene. Trimming took off 4 bases at V and 3 bases at J, with 11 bases between the two ends. This CDR3 comprises 13 residues. CDR3 sequence: CASSPSLSYEQYF. CDR3 in DNA: TGTGCCAGCAGCCCATCATTGAGCTACGAGCAGTACTTC.